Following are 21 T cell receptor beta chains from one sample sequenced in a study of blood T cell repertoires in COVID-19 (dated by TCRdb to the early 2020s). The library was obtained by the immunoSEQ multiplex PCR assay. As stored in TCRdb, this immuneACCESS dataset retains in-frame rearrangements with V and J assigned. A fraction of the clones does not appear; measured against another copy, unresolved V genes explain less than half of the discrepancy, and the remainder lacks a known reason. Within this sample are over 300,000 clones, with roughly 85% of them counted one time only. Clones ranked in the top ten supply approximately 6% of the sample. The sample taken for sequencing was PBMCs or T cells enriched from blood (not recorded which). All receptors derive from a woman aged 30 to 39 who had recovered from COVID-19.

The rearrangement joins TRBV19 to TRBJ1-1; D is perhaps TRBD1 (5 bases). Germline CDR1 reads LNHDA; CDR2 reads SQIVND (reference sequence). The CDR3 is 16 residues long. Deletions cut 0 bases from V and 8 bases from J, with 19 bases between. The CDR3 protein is CASSIDLAGQGKEAFF. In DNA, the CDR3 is TGTGCCAGTAGTATAGATCTGGCAGGGCAAGGAAAAGAAGCTTTCTTT.

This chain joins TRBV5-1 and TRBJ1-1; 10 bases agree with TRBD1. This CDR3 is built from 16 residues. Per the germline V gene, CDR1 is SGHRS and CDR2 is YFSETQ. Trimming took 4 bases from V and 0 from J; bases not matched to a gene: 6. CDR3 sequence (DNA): TGCGCCAGCAGCGGACCGGGACAGGGGTTGAACACTGAAGCTTTCTTT. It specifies CASSGPGQGLNTEAFF.

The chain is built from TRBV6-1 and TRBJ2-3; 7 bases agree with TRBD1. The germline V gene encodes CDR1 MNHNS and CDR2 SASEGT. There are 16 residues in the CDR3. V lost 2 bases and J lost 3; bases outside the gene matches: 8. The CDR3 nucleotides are TGTGCCAGCAGTGAACTTACAGGGGTATGGACAGATACGCAGTATTTT. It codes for CASSELTGVWTDTQYF.

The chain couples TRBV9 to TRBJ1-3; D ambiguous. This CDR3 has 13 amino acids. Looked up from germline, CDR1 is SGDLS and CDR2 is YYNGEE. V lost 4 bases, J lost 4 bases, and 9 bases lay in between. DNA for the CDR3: TGTGCCAGCAGCCCCCCAGCGGGAAACACCATATATTTT. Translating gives CASSPPAGNTIYF.

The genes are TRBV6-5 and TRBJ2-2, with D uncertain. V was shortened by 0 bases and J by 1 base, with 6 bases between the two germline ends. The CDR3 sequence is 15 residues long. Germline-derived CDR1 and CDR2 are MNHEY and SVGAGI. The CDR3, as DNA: TGTGCCAGCAGTTACTCGGAGCTGAACACCGGGGAGCTGTTTTTT. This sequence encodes CASSYSELNTGELFF.

This chain's CDR3 is CASNYQGAANEKLFF. In nucleotides, the CDR3 is TGTGCCAGCAACTACCAGGGGGCTGCTAATGAAAAACTGTTTTTT. The V call is TRBV7-2, the J call TRBJ1-4; TRBD1 agrees at 8 bases. CDR1 SGHTA and CDR2 FQGNSA come from the germline V gene. Trimming took 7 bases from V and 3 from J; bases not matched to a gene: 7. The CDR3 consists of 15 residues.

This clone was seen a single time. DNA for the CDR3: TGTGCCAGCAGTGATGTTTGGCGGGGACGCACAGATACGCAGTATTTT. It is translated as CASSDVWRGRTDTQYF. The chain joins TRBV6-1 to TRBJ2-3; the D gene is possibly TRBD2 (6 bases). The V end was cut by 3 bases, the J end by 1 base, with 14 bases between. Germline V gene data show CDR1 as MNHNS and CDR2 as SASEGT. This CDR3 is 16 amino acids long.

CDR3: CASSIDRTGESFF. CDR3 nucleotide sequence: TGTGCCAGTAGTATAGATCGGACAGGGGAGTCTTTCTTT. The J gene is TRBJ1-1, the V gene TRBV19; 9 bases map to TRBD1. J gave up 12 bases and V 0 bases, and 5 bases lay outside the gene matches. The CDR3 is 13 amino acids. Germline CDR1 and CDR2: LNHDA and SQIVND (reference sequence).

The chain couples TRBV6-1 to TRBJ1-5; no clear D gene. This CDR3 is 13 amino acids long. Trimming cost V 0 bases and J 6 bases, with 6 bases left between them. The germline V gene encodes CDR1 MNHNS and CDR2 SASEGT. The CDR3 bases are TGTGCCAGCAGTGAAGCGCTCGGTCAGCCCCAGCATTTT. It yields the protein CASSEALGQPQHF.

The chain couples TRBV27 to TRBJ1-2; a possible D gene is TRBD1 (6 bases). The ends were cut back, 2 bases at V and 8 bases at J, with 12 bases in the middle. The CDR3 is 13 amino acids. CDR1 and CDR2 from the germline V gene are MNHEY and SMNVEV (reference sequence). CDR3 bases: TGTGCCAGCAGTTTACAAGGGGGTAGGGGCTACACCTTC. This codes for CASSLQGGRGYTF.

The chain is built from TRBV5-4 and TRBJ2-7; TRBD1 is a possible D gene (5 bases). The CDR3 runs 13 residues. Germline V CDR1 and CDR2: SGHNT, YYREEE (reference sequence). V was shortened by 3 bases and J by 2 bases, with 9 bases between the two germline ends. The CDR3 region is CASSWTLPYEQYF. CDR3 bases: TGTGCCAGCAGCTGGACACTTCCCTACGAGCAGTACTTC.

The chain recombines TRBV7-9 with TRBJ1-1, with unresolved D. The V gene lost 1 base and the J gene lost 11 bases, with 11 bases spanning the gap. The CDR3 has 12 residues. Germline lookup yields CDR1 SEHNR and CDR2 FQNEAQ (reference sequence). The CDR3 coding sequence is TGTGCCAGCAGCTTAGGTGAGGGATTGGCTTTCTTT. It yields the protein CASSLGEGLAFF.

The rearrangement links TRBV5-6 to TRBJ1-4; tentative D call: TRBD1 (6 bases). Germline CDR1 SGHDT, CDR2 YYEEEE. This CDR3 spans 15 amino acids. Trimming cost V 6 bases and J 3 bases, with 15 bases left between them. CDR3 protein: CASTNLGGPNEKLFF. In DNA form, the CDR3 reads TGTGCCAGCACCAACTTGGGGGGGCCTAATGAAAAACTGTTTTTT.

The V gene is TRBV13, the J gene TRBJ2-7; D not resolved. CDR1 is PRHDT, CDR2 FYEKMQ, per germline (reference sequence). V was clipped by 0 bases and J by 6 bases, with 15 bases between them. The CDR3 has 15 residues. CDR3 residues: CASSLGASLPLEQYF. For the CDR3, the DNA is TGTGCCAGCAGCTTAGGGGCTAGTCTCCCTCTCGAGCAGTACTTC.

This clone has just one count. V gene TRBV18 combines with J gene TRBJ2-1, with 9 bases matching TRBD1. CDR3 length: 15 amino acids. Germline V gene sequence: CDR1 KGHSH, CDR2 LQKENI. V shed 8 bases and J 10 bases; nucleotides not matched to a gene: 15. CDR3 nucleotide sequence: TGTGCCAGCCCCCCCGGACAGGGGCCCCCCAGGGAGCAGTTCTTC. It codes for CASPPGQGPPREQFF. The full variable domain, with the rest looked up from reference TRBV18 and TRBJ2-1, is NAGVMQNPRHLVRRRGQEARLRCSPMKGHSHVYWYRQLPEEGLKFMVYLQKENIIDESGMPKERFSAEFPKEGPSILRIQQVVRGDSAAYFCASPPGQGPPREQFFGPGTRLTVL.

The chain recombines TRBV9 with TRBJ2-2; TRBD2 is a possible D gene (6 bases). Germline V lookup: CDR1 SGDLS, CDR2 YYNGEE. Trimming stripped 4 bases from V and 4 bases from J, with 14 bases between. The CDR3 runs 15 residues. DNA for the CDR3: TGTGCCAGCAGCCTCCTTATGGGGGGCACCGGGGAGCTGTTTTTT. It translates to CASSLLMGGTGELFF.

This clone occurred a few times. CDR3 DNA sequence: TGTGCCAGCAGTGACAAGGGGCACTATGGCTACACCTTC. It specifies CASSDKGHYGYTF. The rearrangement links TRBV2 to TRBJ1-2, with D perhaps TRBD1 (5 bases). Trimming stripped 3 bases from V and 3 bases from J, with 8 bases between. CDR3 size: 13 residues. Germline CDR1 and CDR2: SNHLY and FYNNEI.

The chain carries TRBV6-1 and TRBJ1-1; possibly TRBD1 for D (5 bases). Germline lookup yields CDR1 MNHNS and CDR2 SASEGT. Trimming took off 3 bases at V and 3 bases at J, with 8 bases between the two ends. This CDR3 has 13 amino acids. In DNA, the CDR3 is TGTGCCAGCAGTGAGGGGGACTACACTGAAGCTTTCTTT. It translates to CASSEGDYTEAFF.

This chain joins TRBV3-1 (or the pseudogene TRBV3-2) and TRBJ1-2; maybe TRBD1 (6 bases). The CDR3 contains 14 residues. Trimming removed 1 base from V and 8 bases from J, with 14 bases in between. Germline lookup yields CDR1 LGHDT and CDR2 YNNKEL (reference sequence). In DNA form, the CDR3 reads TGTGCCAGCAGCCAAGTGGCAGGGGTCGGGGGCTACACCTTC. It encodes CASSQVAGVGGYTF.

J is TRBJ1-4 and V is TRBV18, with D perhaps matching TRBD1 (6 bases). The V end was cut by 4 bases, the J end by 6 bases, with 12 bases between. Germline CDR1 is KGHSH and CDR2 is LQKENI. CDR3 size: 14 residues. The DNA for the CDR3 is TGTGCCAGCTCACGGATAGGGGGTGATGAAAAACTGTTTTTT. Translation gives CASSRIGGDEKLFF. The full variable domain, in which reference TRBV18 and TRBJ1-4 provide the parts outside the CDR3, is NAGVMQNPRHLVRRRGQEARLRCSPMKGHSHVYWYRQLPEEGLKFMVYLQKENIIDESGMPKERFSAEFPKEGPSILRIQQVVRGDSAAYFCASSRIGGDEKLFFGSGTQLSVL.

CDR3 DNA: TGTGCCAGCAGTGAAGTGGCTAGCGGGGCCTACGAGCAGTACTTC. Its protein product is CASSEVASGAYEQYF. V and J are TRBV2 and TRBJ2-7; 9 nucleotides match TRBD2. The CDR3 consists of 15 residues. The J segment lost 2 bases and the V segment lost 1 base, leaving 3 bases of the junction unmatched. The germline gives CDR1 SNHLY, CDR2 FYNNEI.